These 26 T cell receptor beta chains were sequenced from one sample in a study of shared clonotypes between healthy human individuals. Only in-frame clones appear in the TCRdb table, and some are missing; sequencing was by immunoSEQ multiplex PCR. The sample lists about 1,900,000 clones, around 96% occurring once. Naive-designated CD8 cells lacked CD45RO, were positively enriched for CCR7, and omitted terminally differentiated effector memory CD45RA+ cells. Material for sequencing was naive CD8+ T cells sorted from blood. The receptors originated from a man between 18 and 29 years old in good health.

The rearrangement uses TRBV10-1 and TRBJ2-7; maybe TRBD2 (6 bases). The CDR3 totals 14 residues. V was cut by 3 bases and J by 1 base, with 10 bases left in between. The germline V gene encodes CDR1 WNHNN and CDR2 SYGVQD (reference sequence). The CDR3 spells CASSETGASYEQYF. In nucleotides, the CDR3 is TGCGCCAGCAGTGAAACGGGAGCTTCCTACGAGCAGTACTTC.

The genes are TRBV13 and TRBJ1-6; 10 bases line up with TRBD1. V shed 6 bases and J 5 bases; nucleotides not matched to a gene: 1. Germline lookup yields CDR1 PRHDT and CDR2 FYEKMQ (reference sequence). This CDR3 has 14 amino acids. As DNA, the CDR3 is TGTGCCAGCAGGACAGGGGGCCATAATTCACCCCTCCACTTT. The encoded protein is CASRTGGHNSPLHF.

V is TRBV9 and J is TRBJ1-1; TRBD1 might be the D (6 bases). The V end lost 3 bases, the J end lost 5 bases, and 11 bases lay between the germline ends. The CDR3 is 13 residues long. Germline V gene sequence: CDR1 SGDLS, CDR2 YYNGEE. CDR3 in DNA: TGTGCCAGCAGCGATATGCAGGGGACTGAAGCTTTCTTT. It translates to CASSDMQGTEAFF.

To note about this clone: This specimen includes other DNA sequences encoding the same CDR3. The chain employs TRBV7-9 and TRBJ2-7; D is unresolved. The V gene's germline CDR1 is SEHNR and CDR2 FQNEAQ (reference sequence). This CDR3 has 11 residues. V shed 2 bases and J shed 4 bases, with 3 bases lying between them. The CDR3 DNA reads as TGTGCCAGCAGCTTAATATACGAGCAGTACTTC. Translation: CASSLIYEQYF.

The V gene is TRBV10-2, the J gene TRBJ2-2; a possible D gene is TRBD1 (6 bases). V was trimmed by 5 bases and J by 0 bases, leaving 10 bases between them. The CDR3 extends over 15 amino acids. The V gene's germline CDR1 is WSHSY and CDR2 SAAADI. Here the CDR3 reads CASSLTGANTGELFF. In DNA, the CDR3 is TGCGCCAGCAGTTTGACAGGCGCGAACACCGGGGAGCTGTTTTTT.

This clone was seen once. This chain connects TRBV9 to TRBJ1-4, with 7 bases lining up with TRBD1. CDR1 and CDR2 (germline): SGDLS, YYNGEE. J lost 0 bases, V lost 2 bases, and 7 bases had no gene match. The CDR3 extends over 17 amino acids. The CDR3: CASSVGGGGTTNEKLFF. The CDR3 DNA follows: TGTGCCAGCAGCGTTGGGGGAGGGGGCACAACTAATGAAAAACTGTTTTTT.

The chain links TRBV19 to TRBJ1-1; 12 bases agree with TRBD1. Germline CDR1 is LNHDA and CDR2 is SQIVND (reference sequence). J was trimmed by 4 bases and V by 5 bases; bases with no gene match: 11. The CDR3 is 17 residues long. CDR3 coding DNA: TGTGCCAGTAGTCCGCAGGGGGGACAGGGGGCTGGCACTGAAGCTTTCTTT. This sequence encodes CASSPQGGQGAGTEAFF. The full variable domain, completed using reference TRBV19 and TRBJ1-1, is DGGITQSPKYLFRKEGQNVTLSCEQNLNHDAMYWYRQDPGQGLRLIYYSQIVNDFQKGDIAEGYSVSREKKESFPLTVTSAQKNPTAFYLCASSPQGGQGAGTEAFFGQGTRLTVV.

The CDR3 loop reads CASSTSRGGGSTGELFF. CDR3 bases: TGTGCCAGCAGCACGAGCCGCGGGGGCGGGAGCACCGGGGAGCTGTTTTTT. The chain links TRBV7-2 to TRBJ2-2, with a possible D match to TRBD2 (7 bases). This CDR3 is 17 amino acids long. Trimming cost V 5 bases and J 4 bases, with 20 bases left between them. The germline V gene has CDR1 SGHTA and CDR2 FQGNSA.

The V call is TRBV5-4, the J call TRBJ2-1; maybe TRBD2 (6 bases). The CDR3 is 16 amino acids. CDR1 and CDR2 (germline): SGHNT, YYREEE (reference sequence). Trimming cost V 3 bases and J 2 bases, with 15 bases left between them. The CDR3: CASSSGRTGTYNEQFF. CDR3 in DNA: TGTGCCAGCAGCTCGGGGAGGACCGGGACCTACAATGAGCAGTTCTTC.

Notes on this clone: Other DNA sequences in this specimen translate into the identical CDR3. The gene calls are TRBV4-1 and TRBJ2-7, with 7 bases lining up with TRBD2. The CDR3 loop spans 14 amino acids. CDR1 and CDR2 from the germline V gene are MGHRA and YSYEKL. Losses at the gene ends were 0 bases for V and 2 bases for J; bases not matched to a gene: 1. For the CDR3, the DNA is TGCGCCAGCAGCCAAGATCGGGGGGCCTACGAGCAGTACTTC. Translated, it gives CASSQDRGAYEQYF.

The chain links TRBV2 to TRBJ2-3; 8 bases agree with TRBD2. The CDR3 consists of 16 residues. Germline V gene data show CDR1 as SNHLY and CDR2 as FYNNEI. V lost 4 bases and J lost 1; bases outside the gene matches: 7. For the CDR3, the DNA is TGTGCCAGCAGTGCATTCCTAGCGGGTGGCACAGATACGCAGTATTTT. This encodes CASSAFLAGGTDTQYF.

Note on this clone: The same CDR3 can be traced to other DNA sequences in this sample. The chain carries TRBV5-6 and TRBJ2-7; a possible D gene is TRBD2 (5 bases). Germline V gives CDR1 SGHDT, CDR2 YYEEEE. Trimming removed 3 bases from V and 3 bases from J, with 10 bases in between. The CDR3 sequence is 13 residues long. In DNA, the CDR3 is TGTGCCAGCAGCTCCGGACTGATCTACGAGCAGTACTTC. This translates into CASSSGLIYEQYF.

This clone occurred once. The chain has TRBV10-3 and TRBJ2-1, with D possibly matching TRBD1 (6 bases). V was trimmed by 6 bases and J by 6 bases, leaving 9 bases between them. Germline CDR1 reads ENHRY; CDR2 reads SYGVKD. CDR3 size: 12 residues. The CDR3, as DNA: TGTGCCATCAGCATACAGGGCAATGAGCAGTTCTTC. This sequence encodes CAISIQGNEQFF.

The chain uses TRBV27 and TRBJ2-1, with D tentatively TRBD2 (6 bases). This CDR3 spans 13 amino acids. Trimming pared 0 bases from V and 9 bases from J, leaving 9 bases between. Germline assignment: CDR1 MNHEY and CDR2 SMNVEV (reference sequence). In DNA form, the CDR3 reads TGTGCCAGCAGTTTATCGCTAGCGAGTGAGCAGTTCTTC. This encodes CASSLSLASEQFF.

The chain couples TRBV6-5 to TRBJ2-7; tentative D call: TRBD2 (6 bases). V dropped 5 bases and J dropped 5 bases, with 19 bases sitting between them. The CDR3 has 15 amino acids. Per the germline V gene, CDR1 is MNHEY and CDR2 is SVGAGI. CDR3 nucleotides: TGTGCCAGCAGTCCCAAGCGGGTGTCGGGAGACGAGCAGTACTTC. It codes for CASSPKRVSGDEQYF.

The chain is built from TRBV5-1 and TRBJ1-2; D unclear. The germline V gene encodes CDR1 SGHRS and CDR2 YFSETQ. The V end lost 4 bases, the J end lost 5 bases, and 18 bases lay between the germline ends. The CDR3 runs to 15 residues. In DNA form, the CDR3 reads TGCGCCAGCAGCGCCTCGGGTACCGGGATTTATGGCTACACCTTC. Its translation: CASSASGTGIYGYTF. Full variable domain (remainder filled in from reference TRBV5-1 and TRBJ1-2): KAGVTQTPRYLIKTRGQQVTLSCSPISGHRSVSWYQQTPGQGLQFLFEYFSETQRNKGNFPGRFSGRQFSNSRSEMNVSTLELGDSALYLCASSASGTGIYGYTFGSGTRLTVV.

The rearrangement uses TRBV5-4 and TRBJ2-7; D assignment may be TRBD1 or TRBD2 (5 bases each). This CDR3 has 14 amino acids. Trimming shortened V by 4 bases and J by 3 bases, and 14 bases separated the two germline ends. Germline V gene sequence: CDR1 SGHNT, CDR2 YYREEE (reference sequence). Here the CDR3 reads CASSVGDGDYEQYF. In DNA form, the CDR3 reads TGTGCCAGCAGCGTGGGGGACGGAGACTACGAGCAGTACTTC.

The chain joins TRBV6-1 to TRBJ2-7, with 7 bases matching TRBD2. V was pared by 10 bases and J by 0 bases, with 3 bases of the junction left unmatched. The CDR3 contains 12 residues. From germline, CDR1 is MNHNS and CDR2 SASEGT. The CDR3 DNA reads TGTGCCACCCGGGACTACTCCTACGAGCAGTACTTC. Translated, it gives CATRDYSYEQYF.

In this sample, this clone turned up once. The J gene is TRBJ2-7, the V gene TRBV6-1; TRBD1 might be the D (6 bases). The germline gives CDR1 MNHNS, CDR2 SASEGT. V shed 8 bases and J shed 5 bases, with 22 bases lying between them. The CDR3 is 15 amino acids. CDR3 DNA: TGTGCCAGCTCGAACCGGGACATCCTCTATGACGAGCAGTACTTC. Amino acids: CASSNRDILYDEQYF.

About this clone: Within the sample, other DNA sequences also encode this same CDR3. CDR3 residues: CASSLAVGSYEQYF. The CDR3 DNA reads as TGTGCCAGCAGCTTGGCCGTAGGTTCCTACGAGCAGTACTTC. The gene calls are TRBV5-4 and TRBJ2-7; D remains ambiguous. The germline V gene has CDR1 SGHNT and CDR2 YYREEE (reference sequence). V lost 0 bases to trimming and J lost 1 base, with 8 bases between them. This CDR3 comprises 14 residues.

The chain carries TRBV10-3 and TRBJ1-3; TRBD1 might be the D (5 bases). Germline-derived CDR1 and CDR2 are ENHRY and SYGVKD. The V gene lost 10 bases and the J gene lost 0 bases, with 13 bases spanning the gap. The CDR3 runs 14 residues. CDR3 nucleotide sequence: TGTGCCACCGGGCCGGGGGACTCTGGAAACACCATATATTTT. It is translated as CATGPGDSGNTIYF.

V usage is TRBV6-5 and J usage is TRBJ1-3, with 8 bases identical to TRBD1. The CDR3 has 13 residues. Trimming took 8 bases from V and 4 from J; bases not matched to a gene: 4. Germline V gene data show CDR1 as MNHEY and CDR2 as SVGAGI. The CDR3 here is CASGQGTGNTIYF. Here the CDR3 DNA reads TGTGCCAGCGGACAGGGCACAGGAAACACCATATATTTT.

V and J are TRBV7-9 and TRBJ2-1, with 8 bases aligning to TRBD1. Germline CDR1 and CDR2: SEHNR and FQNEAQ (reference sequence). This CDR3 region has 16 residues. J gave up 4 bases and V 3 bases, and 8 bases lay outside the gene matches. The CDR3 sequence is CASSFLATGGYNEQFF. The DNA of the CDR3 is TGTGCCAGCAGCTTCCTTGCTACAGGGGGGTACAATGAGCAGTTCTTC.

The chain has TRBV27 and TRBJ1-4, with 9 bases that match TRBD1. This CDR3 is built from 15 residues. J gave up 5 bases and V 8 bases, and 9 bases lay outside the gene matches. The germline V gene has CDR1 MNHEY and CDR2 SMNVEV (reference sequence). The CDR3 loop is CASGITGTGNEKLFF. DNA for the CDR3: TGTGCCAGCGGGATTACCGGGACAGGGAATGAAAAACTGTTTTTT.

V gene TRBV25-1 combines with J gene TRBJ2-7; no clear D. The CDR3 totals 14 residues. Trimming removed 3 bases from V and 0 bases from J, with 9 bases in between. Germline lookup yields CDR1 MGHDK and CDR2 SYGVNS. The CDR3 nucleotides are TGTGCCAGCAGTGAGACGAGGTACTCCTACGAGCAGTACTTC. Translating it yields CASSETRYSYEQYF.

V and J are TRBV6-1 and TRBJ2-2; perhaps TRBD1 as D (6 bases). V shed 1 base and J shed 10 bases, with 16 bases lying between them. This CDR3 is built from 15 residues. Germline CDR1 reads MNHNS; CDR2 reads SASEGT. CDR3 loop: CASSEVLQGKKELFF. CDR3 coding DNA: TGTGCCAGCAGTGAAGTTTTACAGGGTAAAAAGGAGCTGTTTTTT.